A single sample is the source of the 7 T cell receptor beta chains below, sequenced in a study of T cell repertoires in cytomegalovirus infection. TCRdb independently ran MiXCR on the reads; one entry per CDR3 protein. The sample includes hundreds of thousands of distinct CDR3 sequences, 42% of them seen just once. Their specific antigens are unknown. The sequenced sample was cultured PBMCs, obtained from culture after CMV antigen stimulation. The origin of the receptors is a human donor in good health (CMV status not recorded). Some clones in this sample may be carry-over from other donors' samples.

The gene calls are TRBV10-3 and TRBJ2-1, with D perhaps assigned TRBD1 or TRBD2 (5 bases each). This CDR3 spans 15 amino acids. Trimming shortened V by 3 bases and J by 6 bases, and 15 bases separated the two germline ends. The germline V gene encodes CDR1 ENHRY and CDR2 SYGVKD. The DNA for the CDR3 is TGTGCCATCAGTGACCCGGGGCTCCCCGGCAATGAGCAGTTCTTC. Protein product: CAISDPGLPGNEQFF.

This sequence joins TRBV18 and TRBJ1-3; D is unclear. The CDR3 is 14 residues long. Between the trimmed V and J ends, which lost 8 bases and 0 bases, there was a span of 11 bases. Looked up from germline, CDR1 is KGHSH and CDR2 is LQKENI. The CDR3 DNA reads as TGTGCCAGCCCTGAAGGTTCCTCTGGAAACACCATATATTTT. Protein: CASPEGSSGNTIYF. The whole variable domain, remainder taken from reference TRBV18 and TRBJ1-3, is NAGVMQNPRHLVRRRGQEARLRCSPMKGHSHVYWYRQLPEEGLKFMVYLQKENIIDESGMPKERFSAEFPKEGPSILRIQQVVRGDSAAYFCASPEGSSGNTIYFGEGSWLTVV.

This clonotype was found a few times. The rearrangement uses TRBV19 and TRBJ1-3, with TRBD1 as a possible D gene (5 bases). The CDR3 loop spans 15 amino acids. The V gene lost 7 bases and the J gene lost 1 base, with 14 bases spanning the gap. CDR1 and CDR2 (germline): LNHDA, SQIVND (reference sequence). The CDR3 DNA reads TGTGCCAGTAATGAATTCCAGGGATCTGGAAACACCATATATTTT. It encodes CASNEFQGSGNTIYF. Full variable domain (rest looked up from reference TRBV19 and TRBJ1-3): DGGITQSPKYLFRKEGQNVTLSCEQNLNHDAMYWYRQDPGQGLRLIYYSQIVNDFQKGDIAEGYSVSREKKESFPLTVTSAQKNPTAFYLCASNEFQGSGNTIYFGEGSWLTVV.

This clonotype was found a few times. The chain couples TRBV6-1 to TRBJ1-3, with D unresolved. The germline V gene encodes CDR1 MNHNS and CDR2 SASEGT. The V end was cut by 2 bases, the J end by 0 bases, with 11 bases between. CDR3 length: 16 amino acids. The CDR3 reads CASSEFRVISGNTIYF. The CDR3 DNA follows: TGTGCCAGCAGTGAATTCCGGGTGATCTCTGGAAACACCATATATTTT.

The chain is built from TRBV2 and TRBJ2-3; tentatively, D is TRBD2 (6 bases). Germline V gene data show CDR1 as SNHLY and CDR2 as FYNNEI. CDR3 length: 15 amino acids. V lost 6 bases, J lost 3 bases, and 16 bases lay in between. The CDR3, as DNA: TGTGCCAGCAGGCGGCCCGGGGGATCGACAGATACGCAGTATTTT. Its protein is CASRRPGGSTDTQYF. The whole variable domain, remainder taken from reference TRBV2 and TRBJ2-3, is EPEVTQTPSHQVTQMGQEVILRCVPISNHLYFYWYRQILGQKVEFLVSFYNNEISEKSEIFDDQFSVERPDGSNFTLKIRSTKLEDSAMYFCASRRPGGSTDTQYFGPGTRLTVL.

The chain recombines TRBV7-8 with TRBJ2-1; D ambiguous. CDR1 is SGHVS and CDR2 is FQNEAQ in the germline V gene. The CDR3 covers 15 residues. V was trimmed by 1 base and J by 3 bases, leaving 10 bases between them. As DNA, the CDR3 is TGTGCCAGCAGCTTAGTAGGACCCGACTACAATGAGCAGTTCTTC. Translated, it gives CASSLVGPDYNEQFF.

Of note for this clonotype: The junction and the germline gene differ at one end; a read error may be behind it. CDR3 DNA: TGTGCCAGCAGCGGGGACAGGGGACCCGAAATACTGTTTTTT. This sequence encodes CASSGDRGPEILFF. This chain links TRBV6-4 with TRBJ1-4; 10 nucleotides match TRBD1. The V gene's germline CDR1 is MRHNA and CDR2 SNTAGT. The CDR3 is 14 amino acids.